The 28 T cell receptor beta chains in this list originate from one sample, sequenced in a study of cytomegalovirus exposure and HLA in healthy donors (dated by TCRdb to about 2017). Library construction relied on the immunoSEQ multiplex PCR assay. A mixture of 60 forward primers for TCR Vbeta segments and 13 reverse primers for TCR Jbeta segments was used in the multiplex PCR. TCRdb mirrors the immuneACCESS table, restricted to in-frame sequences. Some clones are absent from its copies; in checked studies, under half trace to an unresolved V gene, and the reason for the others is unknown. This sample holds about 170,000 clones; 80% were observed only once. 4.5% of the sample lies in the top ten. Sequencing was performed on PBMCs. These receptor sequences come from a woman in her fifties or sixties in good health and CMV-seropositive.

The chain recombines TRBV7-9 with TRBJ1-2, with D perhaps matching TRBD1 (6 bases). The CDR3 is made up of 14 amino acids. The germline gives CDR1 SEHNR, CDR2 FQNEAQ (reference sequence). The ends were cut back, 2 bases at V and 4 bases at J, with 11 bases in the middle. The CDR3 DNA reads TGTGCCAGCAGCTTAAGGGGACAAACCTATGGCTACACCTTC. This sequence encodes CASSLRGQTYGYTF. Looking up the rest from reference TRBV7-9 and TRBJ1-2 gives the full variable domain: DTGVSQNPRHKITKRGQNVTFRCDPISEHNRLYWYRQTLGQGPEFLTYFQNEAQLEKSRLLSDRFSAERPKGSFSTLEIQRTEQGDSAMYLCASSLRGQTYGYTFGSGTRLTVV.

There are a few counts of this clone. The rearrangement links TRBV9 to TRBJ1-4, with 7 positions matching TRBD1. Trimming at V came to 3 bases and at J to 8 bases, leaving 10 bases not matched to a gene. Looked up from germline, CDR1 is SGDLS and CDR2 is YYNGEE. There are 15 residues in the CDR3. As DNA, the CDR3 is TGTGCCAGCAGCGAGAGACAGGGACAAGGGGAAAAACTGTTTTTT. It encodes CASSERQGQGEKLFF.

The chain couples TRBV2 to TRBJ2-3; D is ambiguous. Trimming pared 8 bases from V and 1 base from J, leaving 7 bases between. This CDR3 spans 12 amino acids. CDR1 and CDR2 (germline): SNHLY, FYNNEI. CDR3 protein: CASGPGTDTQYF. In DNA, the CDR3 is TGTGCCAGCGGGCCCGGCACAGATACGCAGTATTTT.

The chain is built from TRBV6-5 and TRBJ2-7; D unresolved. V was cut by 2 bases and J by 1 base, with 3 bases left in between. The CDR3 has 12 amino acids. Germline CDR1 MNHEY, CDR2 SVGAGI. For the CDR3, the DNA is TGTGCCAGCAGTTACACTTCCTACGAGCAGTACTTC. Translating it yields CASSYTSYEQYF.

This clone was seen only a few times. This chain connects TRBV19 to TRBJ2-7, with 11 positions matching TRBD2. This CDR3 is built from 13 residues. Germline-derived CDR1 and CDR2 are LNHDA and SQIVND (reference sequence). With 6 bases clipped from V and 10 bases from J, the junction kept 8 bases outside the gene matches. CDR3 amino acids: CASSIDSGRAQYF. The CDR3 DNA is TGTGCCAGTAGCATCGATAGCGGGAGGGCACAGTACTTC.

This sequence joins TRBV15 and TRBJ1-2, with TRBD1 matching over 7 bases. V lost 4 bases to trimming and J lost 3 bases; unmatched junction nucleotides: 8. The CDR3 consists of 15 residues. Germline CDR1 and CDR2: LNHNV and YYDKDF (reference sequence). The CDR3 here is CATSIGRDRDYGYTF. The CDR3, as DNA: TGTGCCACCAGCATAGGCCGGGACAGAGACTATGGCTACACCTTC.

This clone was seen once. The chain uses TRBV10-1 and TRBJ1-6, with 10 bases aligning to TRBD1. Germline V gene data show CDR1 as WNHNN and CDR2 as SYGVQD (reference sequence). The J segment lost 9 bases and the V segment lost 5 bases, leaving 10 bases of the junction unmatched. CDR3 size: 16 residues. CDR3 protein: CASSQEDRGLGSPLHF. The CDR3 DNA sequence: TGCGCCAGCAGTCAAGAGGACAGGGGGTTAGGTTCACCCCTCCACTTT.

This rearrangement joins TRBV29-1 to TRBJ1-1; TRBD1 matches at 9 bases. The CDR3 totals 14 residues. Germline V CDR1 and CDR2: SQVTM, ANQGSEA. Losses at the gene ends were 6 bases for V and 1 base for J; bases not matched to a gene: 6. CDR3 in amino acids: CSVNPGQGNTEAFF. CDR3 DNA: TGCAGCGTCAATCCGGGACAGGGGAACACTGAAGCTTTCTTT.

V and J are TRBV9 and TRBJ2-5; possibly TRBD2 for D (5 bases). The CDR3 is 17 amino acids. V lost 2 bases, J lost 2 bases, and 19 bases lay in between. Germline CDR1 SGDLS, CDR2 YYNGEE. The CDR3, as DNA: TGTGCCAGCAGCGTCGCCTCAGGACGGGGAACGCAAGAGACCCAGTACTTC. Its translation: CASSVASGRGTQETQYF.

The V gene is TRBV25-1, the J gene TRBJ1-6, with a tentative D call TRBD1 (5 bases). Germline CDR1 and CDR2: MGHDK and SYGVNS. The CDR3 contains 13 residues. V lost 6 bases and J lost 10, with 13 bases in between. In nucleotides, the CDR3 is TGTGCCAGCAGGCAGGGTCCGCAATCACCCCTCCACTTT. It yields the protein CASRQGPQSPLHF.

The genes are TRBV28 and TRBJ2-7; 7 positions agree with TRBD2. The length of the CDR3 is 15 residues. Germline-derived CDR1 and CDR2 are MDHEN and SYDVKM. V lost 5 bases to trimming and J lost 0 bases; unmatched junction nucleotides: 7. CDR3 bases: TGTGCCAGCAGTACGCCGGGACTACGCTCCTACGAGCAGTACTTC. This codes for CASSTPGLRSYEQYF. The full variable domain, in which reference TRBV28 and TRBJ2-7 provide the parts outside the CDR3, is DVKVTQSSRYLVKRTGEKVFLECVQDMDHENMFWYRQDPGLGLRLIYFSYDVKMKEKGDIPEGYSVSREKKERFSLILESASTNQTSMYLCASSTPGLRSYEQYFGPGTRLTVT.

The chain employs TRBV9 and TRBJ2-1, with a weak D call TRBD2 (5 bases). The CDR3 length is 16 residues. The V gene's germline CDR1 is SGDLS and CDR2 YYNGEE. The germline V and J ends were trimmed by 7 bases and 1 base, with 18 bases remaining between them. CDR3: CASSVDGRGSYNEQFF. The CDR3, as DNA: TGTGCCAGCTCAGTTGATGGGAGAGGGTCCTACAATGAGCAGTTCTTC. Drawing the rest from reference TRBV9 and TRBJ2-1, the complete variable domain is DSGVTQTPKHLITATGQRVTLRCSPRSGDLSVYWYQQSLDQGLQFLIQYYNGEERAKGNILERFSAQQFPDLHSELNLSSLELGDSALYFCASSVDGRGSYNEQFFGPGTRLTVL.

This CDR3 reads CASSPHRAPQETQYF. The CDR3 nucleotides are TGTGCCAGCAGCCCCCACAGGGCTCCCCAAGAGACCCAGTACTTC. The rearrangement links TRBV7-3 to TRBJ2-5; D is perhaps TRBD1 (6 bases). The germline V and J ends were trimmed by 5 bases and 1 base, with 14 bases remaining between them. The germline CDR1 and CDR2 sequences are SGHTA and FQGTGA. This CDR3 comprises 15 residues.

This clone turned up a few times. This chain joins TRBV19 and TRBJ1-1, with D unclear. The CDR3 spans 13 residues. The ends were cut back, 6 bases at V and 5 bases at J, with 13 bases in the middle. Germline V CDR1 and CDR2: LNHDA, SQIVND (reference sequence). CDR3 protein: CASRLPGSTEAFF. For the CDR3, the DNA is TGTGCCAGTAGACTACCGGGGTCTACTGAAGCTTTCTTT.

The chain is built from TRBV5-1 and TRBJ2-3, with 8 positions matching TRBD1. With 2 bases clipped from V and 0 bases from J, the junction kept 5 bases outside the gene matches. The CDR3 extends over 16 amino acids. CDR1 is SGHRS, CDR2 YFSETQ, per germline. CDR3 DNA: TGCGCCAGCAGCTTAGGACAGGGTATTAGCACAGATACGCAGTATTTT. Translation: CASSLGQGISTDTQYF.

DNA of the CDR3: TGTGCCAGCAGCTGGGGTGGGGGGTGGAACGAAAAACTGTTTTTT. It yields the protein CASSWGGGWNEKLFF. The chain is built from TRBV5-4 and TRBJ1-4, with a possible D match to TRBD1 (5 bases). The germline V and J ends were trimmed by 3 bases and 8 bases, with 17 bases remaining between them. CDR1 and CDR2 from the germline V gene are SGHNT and YYREEE (reference sequence). The CDR3 covers 15 residues.

J is TRBJ1-4 and V is TRBV9; D is ambiguous. Trimming removed 7 bases at V and 6 bases at J, with 10 bases between. The germline V gene encodes CDR1 SGDLS and CDR2 YYNGEE. The CDR3 is 12 residues long. CDR3 protein: CASGEGDEKLFF. CDR3 coding DNA: TGTGCCAGCGGTGAGGGTGATGAAAAACTGTTTTTT.

V gene TRBV7-9 combines with J gene TRBJ2-5, with 7 positions matching TRBD2. The CDR3 is 15 amino acids. Germline V CDR1 and CDR2: SEHNR, FQNEAQ (reference sequence). The J segment lost 5 bases and the V segment lost 0 bases, leaving 6 bases of the junction unmatched. In DNA, the CDR3 is TGTGCCAGCAGCTTAGCGGGAGGGCCCTTGGAGACCCAGTACTTC. Translated, it gives CASSLAGGPLETQYF.

The genes are TRBV5-4 and TRBJ2-7, with TRBD1 matching 7 bases. Trimming took 2 bases from V and 0 from J; bases not matched to a gene: 5. CDR1 and CDR2 (germline): SGHNT, YYREEE (reference sequence). The CDR3 consists of 15 residues. DNA of the CDR3: TGTGCCAGCAGCTTACCGACAGGGATCTCCTACGAGCAGTACTTC. Protein: CASSLPTGISYEQYF. Variable domain in full (rest from reference TRBV5-4 and TRBJ2-7): ETGVTQSPTHLIKTRGQQVTLRCSSQSGHNTVSWYQQALGQGPQFIFQYYREEENGRGNFPPRFSGLQFPNYSSELNVNALELDDSALYLCASSLPTGISYEQYFGPGTRLTVT.

This clone was seen just once. The chain recombines TRBV5-4 with TRBJ1-1, with 8 bases fitting TRBD1. CDR1 is SGHNT and CDR2 is YYREEE in the germline V gene (reference sequence). This CDR3 is built from 14 residues. V was pared by 4 bases and J by 5 bases, with 7 bases of the junction left unmatched. This chain's CDR3 is CASSQSQGATEAFF. The CDR3 DNA follows: TGTGCCAGCAGCCAAAGTCAGGGGGCGACTGAAGCTTTCTTT.

The V gene is TRBV27, the J gene TRBJ2-1, with TRBD2 matching over 8 bases. Germline lookup yields CDR1 MNHEY and CDR2 SMNVEV (reference sequence). With 6 bases clipped from V and 4 bases from J, the junction kept 5 bases outside the gene matches. The CDR3 length is 14 residues. The CDR3: CASSGTSPYNEQFF. Here the CDR3 DNA reads TGTGCCAGCAGCGGGACTAGTCCGTACAATGAGCAGTTCTTC.

This clone was detected only a few times. The sample holds other DNA sequences that translate to the same CDR3. The chain has TRBV11-2 and TRBJ2-5; TRBD1 might be the D (6 bases). Trimming shortened V by 1 base and J by 4 bases, and 10 bases separated the two germline ends. The germline CDR1 and CDR2 sequences are SGHAT and FQNNGV. The CDR3 runs to 14 residues. The CDR3 here is CASSLGGRSETQYF. CDR3 in DNA: TGTGCCAGCAGCTTAGGGGGGCGTTCAGAGACCCAGTACTTC. Together with reference TRBV11-2 and TRBJ2-5, the CDR3 gives the full variable domain: EAGVAQSPRYKIIEKRQSVAFWCNPISGHATLYWYQQILGQGPKLLIQFQNNGVVDDSQLPKDRFSAERLKGVDSTLKIQPAKLEDSAVYLCASSLGGRSETQYFGPGTRLLVL.

The chain joins TRBV9 to TRBJ2-7; TRBD2 agrees at 15 bases. CDR1 SGDLS and CDR2 YYNGEE come from the germline V gene. The CDR3 contains 16 residues. The ends lost 3 bases at V and 5 bases at J; junction bases unmatched: 6. As DNA, the CDR3 is TGTGCCAGCAGCGCCGGACTAGCGGGAGGGCTTGACGAGCAGTACTTC. Its protein is CASSAGLAGGLDEQYF.

The V and J genes are TRBV4-1 and TRBJ1-4; D might be TRBD1 (6 bases). Trimming left V 1 base short and J 8 bases short, with 20 bases between. The CDR3 contains 17 residues. In germline, CDR1 is MGHRA, CDR2 YSYEKL. This chain's CDR3 is CASSQVLQGRRGEKLFF. CDR3 nucleotides: TGCGCCAGCAGCCAAGTCCTACAGGGCAGGCGTGGGGAAAAACTGTTTTTT.

V is TRBV10-3 and J is TRBJ1-5; 8 nucleotides agree with TRBD1. CDR1 is ENHRY, CDR2 SYGVKD, per germline. The CDR3 is 14 amino acids. J lost 6 bases, V lost 8 bases, and 9 bases had no gene match. CDR3: CAIGTTGGGQPQHF. The CDR3 nucleotides are TGTGCCATCGGGACAACAGGGGGGGGTCAGCCCCAGCATTTT.

For the CDR3, the DNA is TGTGCCAGCAGTAAGCGGGCTGGGGCCAACGTCCTGACTTTC. Translating gives CASSKRAGANVLTF. V and J are TRBV6-5 and TRBJ2-6; D may be TRBD2 (6 bases). Trimming stripped 5 bases from V and 2 bases from J, with 7 bases between. Germline V gives CDR1 MNHEY, CDR2 SVGAGI. This CDR3 comprises 14 residues.

This clone was found once. The chain links TRBV27 to TRBJ1-2, with D unclear. The CDR3 totals 15 residues. With 5 bases removed from V and 0 bases from J, the gap between germline ends came to 13 bases. Looked up from germline, CDR1 is MNHEY and CDR2 is SMNVEV (reference sequence). CDR3 residues: CASSQLRVANYGYTF. For the CDR3, the DNA is TGTGCCAGCAGTCAACTACGGGTAGCTAACTATGGCTACACCTTC.

The chain has TRBV25-1 and TRBJ2-2, with 13 bases that match TRBD2. This CDR3 region has 15 residues. The germline CDR1 and CDR2 sequences are MGHDK and SYGVNS. V was clipped by 8 bases and J by 7 bases; unmatched bases: 7. CDR3 residues: CASRSGTSGIGELFF. Written as DNA, the CDR3 is TGTGCCAGCCGATCTGGGACTAGCGGGATCGGGGAGCTGTTTTTT.